Below are 25 T cell receptor beta chains sequenced from a single sample in a study of cytomegalovirus exposure and HLA in healthy donors. Use of 60 Vbeta and 13 Jbeta primers characterized the PCR. Sequencing used immunoSEQ multiplex PCR; TCRdb keeps in-frame clones, though not all of them. The sample shows approximately 120,000 clones, approximately 81% of them seen only once. Sequenced input: PBMCs. Receptor source: a woman aged 25 to 45 in good health and CMV-seronegative.

This sequence joins TRBV29-1 and TRBJ2-1, with 9 bases that match TRBD2. The germline gives CDR1 SQVTM, CDR2 ANQGSEA. The CDR3 spans 18 residues. With V trimmed by 4 bases and J by 2 bases, 15 bases remained unmatched. CDR3 in amino acids: CSVVTSTQASGTYNEQFF. DNA for the CDR3: TGCAGCGTTGTTACAAGCACTCAAGCTAGCGGGACCTACAATGAGCAGTTCTTC.

The rearrangement links TRBV2 to TRBJ1-4, with a weak D call TRBD1 (6 bases). Germline lookup yields CDR1 SNHLY and CDR2 FYNNEI. Trimming removed 7 bases at V and 12 bases at J, with 21 bases between. The CDR3 is 14 amino acids. The CDR3 nucleotides are TGTGCCAGCACGGGTGAGGGGGGGTTGTTGGAACTGTTTTTT. This gives the protein CASTGEGGLLELFF.

The genes are TRBV5-5 and TRBJ2-7; D gene ambiguous. V lost 0 bases, J lost 4 bases, and 11 bases lay in between. Per germline, CDR1 SGHKS and CDR2 YYEKEE (reference sequence). The CDR3 is 14 amino acids. DNA of the CDR3: TGTGCCAGCAGCTTGGGTAGCCCGATGTACGAGCAGTACTTC. Protein: CASSLGSPMYEQYF.

This chain uses TRBV7-6 with TRBJ2-7, with 10 bases that match TRBD2. V lost 3 bases, J lost 6 bases, and 5 bases stayed unmatched. The CDR3 contains 14 residues. Germline V gene sequence: CDR1 SGHVS, CDR2 FNYEAQ. The chain's CDR3 is CASSLSSGSSEQYF. CDR3 DNA sequence: TGTGCCAGCAGCTTGTCTAGCGGGAGTTCCGAGCAGTACTTC.

The V gene is TRBV9, the J gene TRBJ2-3; perhaps TRBD1 as D (5 bases). V was trimmed by 0 bases and J by 6 bases, leaving 17 bases between them. This CDR3 spans 16 amino acids. The V gene's germline CDR1 is SGDLS and CDR2 YYNGEE. CDR3 in amino acids: CASSVDPGGASDTQYF. The CDR3 coding sequence is TGTGCCAGCAGCGTAGATCCCGGTGGGGCTAGTGATACGCAGTATTTT.

The chain combines TRBV5-6 with TRBJ1-2; no definite D call. Germline CDR1 SGHDT, CDR2 YYEEEE. V lost 2 bases and J lost 4, with 9 bases in between. This CDR3 has 13 residues. The CDR3 nucleotides are TGTGCCAGCAGCTTAGGCAGGCGCTATGGCTACACCTTC. Translating it yields CASSLGRRYGYTF.

The chain uses TRBV29-1 and TRBJ1-2; D may be TRBD1 (5 bases). Germline V CDR1 and CDR2: SQVTM, ANQGSEA. Trimming pared 6 bases from V and 6 bases from J, leaving 14 bases between. The CDR3 is made up of 12 amino acids. CDR3 region: CSVDRDTNGYTF. The CDR3 DNA is TGCAGCGTCGACAGAGATACAAATGGCTACACCTTC.

The rearrangement joins TRBV6-1 to TRBJ1-1; 12 bases line up with TRBD1. The V gene's germline CDR1 is MNHNS and CDR2 SASEGT. The CDR3 totals 15 residues. V was clipped by 5 bases and J by 10 bases; unmatched bases: 11. CDR3 sequence (DNA): TGTGCCAGCAGTACACCCGGGACAGGGGGCGCAGGAGCTTTCTTT. Protein sequence: CASSTPGTGGAGAFF.

The J gene is TRBJ2-1, the V gene TRBV27; D perhaps matches TRBD2 (6 bases). Trimming took off 4 bases at V and 0 bases at J, with 19 bases between the two ends. From germline, CDR1 is MNHEY and CDR2 SMNVEV (reference sequence). The CDR3 runs to 18 residues. CDR3 loop: CASSSTTVSGPSYNEQFF. CDR3 DNA: TGTGCCAGCAGTTCCACTACCGTAAGCGGGCCCTCCTACAATGAGCAGTTCTTC.

This sequence joins TRBV4-1 and TRBJ2-7; the match to TRBD2 covers 11 bases. The V segment lost 8 bases and the J segment 6 bases; nucleotides outside the gene matches: 21. CDR3 length: 18 residues. Germline V gives CDR1 MGHRA, CDR2 YSYEKL. The CDR3 protein is CASAQIAGGFWGLGEQYF. The CDR3 region has the DNA TGCGCCAGCGCCCAAATAGCGGGAGGGTTTTGGGGGTTGGGCGAGCAGTACTTC.

The chain couples TRBV5-1 to TRBJ1-1; the match to TRBD1 covers 11 bases. The V and J ends lost 0 bases and 6 bases, in that order; junction bases with no gene match: 4. The CDR3 consists of 15 residues. In germline, CDR1 is SGHRS, CDR2 YFSETQ. The CDR3 protein is CASSLAGGQGAEAFF. DNA for the CDR3: TGCGCCAGCAGCTTGGCTGGGGGACAGGGGGCTGAAGCTTTCTTT.

The rearrangement links TRBV2 to TRBJ2-2, with 12 positions matching TRBD2. Trimming took 7 bases from V and 7 from J; bases not matched to a gene: 10. Per the germline V gene, CDR1 is SNHLY and CDR2 is FYNNEI. CDR3 size: 16 residues. CDR3 coding DNA: TGTGCCAGCAACCCGACTAGCGGGAGAGGGGGCGGGGAGCTGTTTTTT. Protein product: CASNPTSGRGGGELFF.

The chain recombines TRBV30 with TRBJ2-2, with 10 bases identical to TRBD2. The V segment lost 4 bases and the J segment 1 base; nucleotides outside the gene matches: 3. Germline V gene lookup returns CDR1 GTSNPN and CDR2 SVGIG (reference sequence). CDR3 length equals 15 residues. The CDR3, as DNA: TGTGCCTGGAAACTAGCGGGATGGAACACCGGGGAGCTGTTTTTT. It yields the protein CAWKLAGWNTGELFF.

The gene calls are TRBV5-1 and TRBJ2-5, with D possibly TRBD2 on 5 matching bases. The CDR3 is 11 residues long. The V end lost 5 bases, the J end lost 11 bases, and 13 bases lay between the germline ends. Germline V gene data show CDR1 as SGHRS and CDR2 as YFSETQ. CDR3 DNA: TGCGCCAGCAGTCAAAACGGGGAGCAGTACTTC. This translates into CASSQNGEQYF.

V gene TRBV11-2 combines with J gene TRBJ2-5; 8 bases agree with TRBD1. The CDR3 runs 16 residues. V was pared by 3 bases and J by 5 bases, with 11 bases of the junction left unmatched. Germline V gene lookup returns CDR1 SGHAT and CDR2 FQNNGV. In DNA, the CDR3 is TGTGCCAGCAGCTTCGGGCCCACAGGGGGTGGGGAGACCCAGTACTTC. Encoded protein: CASSFGPTGGGETQYF.

The J gene is TRBJ2-7, the V gene TRBV5-1, with a possible D match to TRBD2 (7 bases). Per the germline V gene, CDR1 is SGHRS and CDR2 is YFSETQ. The CDR3 runs 14 residues. V gave up 4 bases and J gave up 0 bases, with 11 bases separating them. In DNA form, the CDR3 reads TGCGCCAGCAGCGGGGGGGGCAGCTCCTACGAGCAGTACTTC. Translation: CASSGGGSSYEQYF.

The chain is built from TRBV13 and TRBJ2-7, with TRBD2 matching over 10 bases. Germline V gene lookup returns CDR1 PRHDT and CDR2 FYEKMQ (reference sequence). The V gene end was trimmed by 11 bases and the J gene end by 4 bases; junction bases not matched to a gene: 8. The CDR3 runs to 13 residues. The CDR3 coding sequence is TGTGCCTCGGGGGCTAGCGGGAGATACGAGCAGTACTTC. Its translation is CASGASGRYEQYF.

The chain carries TRBV14 and TRBJ2-7, with 13 nucleotides matching TRBD2. Germline CDR1 SGHDN, CDR2 FVKESK. CDR3 length equals 15 residues. With 3 bases clipped from V and 2 bases from J, the junction kept 1 base outside the gene matches. The CDR3 region has the DNA TGTGCCAGCAGCCAGGGACTAGCGGGGACCTACGAGCAGTACTTC. Amino acids: CASSQGLAGTYEQYF. The full variable domain, completed using reference TRBV14 and TRBJ2-7, is EAGVTQFPSHSVIEKGQTVTLRCDPISGHDNLYWYRRVMGKEIKFLLHFVKESKQDESGMPNNRFLAERTGGTYSTLKVQPAELEDSGVYFCASSQGLAGTYEQYFGPGTRLTVT.

This chain connects TRBV5-1 to TRBJ1-1; D is unresolved. Trimming took 4 bases from V and 1 from J, leaving 11 bases between them. Germline CDR1 SGHRS, CDR2 YFSETQ. This CDR3 is 14 amino acids long. The CDR3, as DNA: TGCGCCAGCAGCACCACTCTAGGGAACACTGAAGCTTTCTTT. This translates into CASSTTLGNTEAFF.

This sequence joins TRBV19 and TRBJ1-1, with D tentatively TRBD1 (5 bases). Trimming cost V 6 bases and J 3 bases, with 20 bases left between them. The CDR3 loop spans 16 amino acids. Germline assignment: CDR1 LNHDA and CDR2 SQIVND (reference sequence). This CDR3 is CASRRGTGTQDTEAFF. The CDR3 DNA is TGTGCCAGTAGAAGGGGTACCGGTACCCAGGACACTGAAGCTTTCTTT.

The J gene is TRBJ2-1, the V gene TRBV6-6, with D perhaps TRBD2 (6 bases). The CDR3 has 14 residues. The ends were cut back, 4 bases at V and 9 bases at J, with 16 bases in the middle. Germline V gene lookup returns CDR1 MNHNY and CDR2 SVGAGI (reference sequence). CDR3 in DNA: TGTGCCAGCAGTTCCGGGACTGACCCCCGTGAGCAGTTCTTC. This gives the protein CASSSGTDPREQFF.

This rearrangement joins TRBV28 to TRBJ2-7, with 7 bases that match TRBD2. The junction had 7 bases not matched to a gene; V was cut back by 6 bases and J by 2 bases. The CDR3 is 14 residues long. Per the germline V gene, CDR1 is MDHEN and CDR2 is SYDVKM. In DNA, the CDR3 is TGTGCCAGCAGGCCACTAGCGCTAACCTACGAGCAGTACTTC. It specifies CASRPLALTYEQYF. Complete variable domain (other parts from reference TRBV28 and TRBJ2-7): DVKVTQSSRYLVKRTGEKVFLECVQDMDHENMFWYRQDPGLGLRLIYFSYDVKMKEKGDIPEGYSVSREKKERFSLILESASTNQTSMYLCASRPLALTYEQYFGPGTRLTVT.

This chain connects TRBV27 to TRBJ2-3, with D uncertain. The germline V gene encodes CDR1 MNHEY and CDR2 SMNVEV (reference sequence). The CDR3 sequence is 16 residues long. The V and J ends lost 1 base and 0 bases respectively, with 11 bases between them. CDR3 residues: CASSLWWSRSTDTQYF. For the CDR3, the DNA is TGTGCCAGCAGTTTATGGTGGAGCAGAAGCACAGATACGCAGTATTTT.

The gene calls are TRBV5-1 and TRBJ2-1; TRBD1 might be the D (5 bases). V dropped 4 bases and J dropped 4 bases, with 9 bases sitting between them. Germline V gives CDR1 SGHRS, CDR2 YFSETQ. The CDR3 loop spans 13 amino acids. In DNA, the CDR3 is TGCGCCAGCAGCCCCCAGGGATACAATGAGCAGTTCTTC. Amino acid sequence: CASSPQGYNEQFF. The full variable domain, rest sourced from reference TRBV5-1 and TRBJ2-1, is KAGVTQTPRYLIKTRGQQVTLSCSPISGHRSVSWYQQTPGQGLQFLFEYFSETQRNKGNFPGRFSGRQFSNSRSEMNVSTLELGDSALYLCASSPQGYNEQFFGPGTRLTVL.

The chain combines TRBV11-2 with TRBJ2-1; 9 nucleotides align to TRBD1. CDR1 is SGHAT, CDR2 FQNNGV, per germline. The ends lost 1 base at V and 6 bases at J; junction bases unmatched: 4. The CDR3 is 15 amino acids. CDR3 coding DNA: TGTGCCAGCAGCTTAGCCACACAGGGGGCCAATGAGCAGTTCTTC. Protein product: CASSLATQGANEQFF.